The entry below gives a single T cell receptor (beta chain) sequence along with its context. As yet, its antigen is unknown. The iRepertoire nested amplicon-rescue multiplex PCR amplified TCR alpha and beta CDR3s from RNA. Tissue mRNA or PBMC total RNA, about 90-400 ng, went into one-step reverse transcription and amplification. TCRdb re-called the multiplex PCR reads through MiXCR, storing one row per CDR3 protein. The sample contains approximately 40,000 distinct CDR3 sequences, about a fifth of which appear only once. The data are from a study of glioma-infiltrating T cells. Study findings and constraints: Very few CDR3 sequences were shared between tissue and blood. Non-neoplastic patients had below-expected tissue-blood divergence, while all gliomas exceeded expectation.

The length of the CDR3 is 15 residues. Trimming shortened V by 8 bases and J by 2 bases, and 19 bases separated the two germline ends. Germline-derived CDR1 and CDR2 are MNHNS and SASEGT. This sequence was found in a human donor with low-grade glioma or glioblastoma, undergoing nonglioma brain surgery, or in good health (not recorded which). The sample consisted of glioma tissue, nonneoplastic brain tissue, or PBMCs (not recorded which). This chain uses TRBV6-1 with TRBJ2-7; D is unresolved. For the CDR3, the DNA is TGTGCCAGCTACTCCACTGACCAAGACACCTACGAGCAGTACTTC. This translates into CASYSTDQDTYEQYF.